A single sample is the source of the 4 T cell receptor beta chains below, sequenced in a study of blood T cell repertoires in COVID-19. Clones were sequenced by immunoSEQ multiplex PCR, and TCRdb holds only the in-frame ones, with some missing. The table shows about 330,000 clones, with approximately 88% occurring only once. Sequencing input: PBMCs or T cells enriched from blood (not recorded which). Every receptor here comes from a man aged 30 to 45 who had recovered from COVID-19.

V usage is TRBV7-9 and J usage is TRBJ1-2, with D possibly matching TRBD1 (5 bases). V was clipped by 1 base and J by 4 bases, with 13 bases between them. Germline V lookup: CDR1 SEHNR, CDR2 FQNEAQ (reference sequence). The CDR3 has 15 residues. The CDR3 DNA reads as TGTGCCAGCAGCTTAGGGCAGGAGGGGTTCTATGGCTACACCTTC. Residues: CASSLGQEGFYGYTF.

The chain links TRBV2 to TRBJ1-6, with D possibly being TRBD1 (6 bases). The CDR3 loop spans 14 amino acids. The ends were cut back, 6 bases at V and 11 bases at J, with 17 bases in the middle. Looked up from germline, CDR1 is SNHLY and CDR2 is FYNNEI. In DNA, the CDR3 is TGTGCCAGCAGATTAGGACAGACAGCGGCACCCCTCCACTTT. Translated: CASRLGQTAAPLHF.

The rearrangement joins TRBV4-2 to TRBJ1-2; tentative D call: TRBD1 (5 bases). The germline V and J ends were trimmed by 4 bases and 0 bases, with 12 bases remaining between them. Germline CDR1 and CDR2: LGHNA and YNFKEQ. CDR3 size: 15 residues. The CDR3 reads CASSPQPDTNYGYTF. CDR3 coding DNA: TGTGCCAGCAGCCCACAGCCGGACACTAACTATGGCTACACCTTC.

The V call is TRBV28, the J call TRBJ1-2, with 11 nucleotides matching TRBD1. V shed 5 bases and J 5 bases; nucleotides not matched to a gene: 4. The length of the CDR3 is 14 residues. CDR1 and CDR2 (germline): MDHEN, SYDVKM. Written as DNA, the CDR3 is TGTGCCAGCAGTCCCGGGACAGGGGGATATGGCTACACCTTC. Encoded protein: CASSPGTGGYGYTF.